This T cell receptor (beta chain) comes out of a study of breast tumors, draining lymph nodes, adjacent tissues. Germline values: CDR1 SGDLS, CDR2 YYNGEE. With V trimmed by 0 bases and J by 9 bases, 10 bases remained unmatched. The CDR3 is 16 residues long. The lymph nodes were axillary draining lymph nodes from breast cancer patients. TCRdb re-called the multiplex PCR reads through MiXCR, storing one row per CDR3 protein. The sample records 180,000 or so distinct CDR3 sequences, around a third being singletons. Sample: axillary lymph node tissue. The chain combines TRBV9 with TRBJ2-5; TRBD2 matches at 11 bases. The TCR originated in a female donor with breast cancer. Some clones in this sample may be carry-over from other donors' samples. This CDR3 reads CASSVGPSGGTRAQYF. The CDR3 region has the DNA TGTGCCAGCAGCGTAGGTCCTAGCGGGGGGACCAGGGCCCAGTACTTC.